One TCR beta chain is described in this entry. The germline V gene has CDR1 SGHVS and CDR2 FNYEAQ. CDR3 length: 15 residues. V trimming: 4 bases; J trimming: 4 bases; junction bases outside the gene matches: 6. This entry comes from a study of T cell changes during pregnancy in multiple sclerosis. Clones were sequenced by immunoSEQ multiplex PCR, and TCRdb holds only the in-frame ones, with some missing. The data hold around 30,000 clones, with approximately 94% observed a single time. The sequence was collected from a female donor with multiple sclerosis, enrolled in a pregnancy study. The chain couples TRBV7-6 to TRBJ1-4, with 7 bases that match TRBD1. The sequencing here drew on CD8+ T cells from peripheral blood mononuclear cells, taken before pregnancy. The CDR3 DNA follows: TGTGCCAGCAGCTCCAAACAGGGGTTTAATGAAAAACTGTTTTTT. The encoded protein is CASSSKQGFNEKLFF.